The clone carrying this T cell receptor (beta chain) was observed many times. What it recognizes is unknown. This entry comes from a study of T cells in Graves' hyperthyroidism and ophthalmopathy. Trimming took off 3 bases at V and 7 bases at J, with 10 bases between the two ends. Germline CDR1 MDHEN, CDR2 SYDVKM. The CDR3 runs to 13 residues. Amplification of TCR beta CDR3 regions was performed using RNA transcripts as template. HTBI primers were the set used in a first-round RT-PCR of the TCR CDR3. TCRdb passed the multiplex PCR reads through MiXCR, listing each CDR3 protein once. Seen here are more than 500,000 distinct CDR3 sequences, roughly 14% observed once, and the top ten hold over 3.5%. The PBMCs were sourced from fresh peripheral blood (about 9.7 ml). Study results and caveats: Most clonotypes expanded in thyroid above 0.001 were likewise present in blood. A model using 13 V-J features told ophthalmopathy apart from stable hyperthyroidism.

The chain is built from TRBV28 and TRBJ1-5, with D hard to call. The sequence was collected from a woman aged 40 to 50 with Graves' ophthalmopathy. The material sequenced was blood. CDR3 bases: TGTGCCAGCAGTTTCCCATCAGGCCAGCCCCAGCATTTT. Translating it yields CASSFPSGQPQHF.